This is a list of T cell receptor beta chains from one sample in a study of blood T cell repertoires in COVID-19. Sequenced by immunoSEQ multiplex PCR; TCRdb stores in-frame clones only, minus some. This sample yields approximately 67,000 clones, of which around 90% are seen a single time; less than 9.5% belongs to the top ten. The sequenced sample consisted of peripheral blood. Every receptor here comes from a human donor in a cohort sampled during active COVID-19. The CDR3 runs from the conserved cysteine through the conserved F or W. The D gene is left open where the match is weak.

cdr3_aa: CASSRDSLEQYF
cdr3_nt: TGTGCCAGTAGTAGGGACAGTCTCGAGCAGTACTTC
d_call: TRBD1
v_call: TRBV19
j_call: TRBJ2-7

cdr3_aa: CASSYLRGGQTQYF
cdr3_nt: TGTGCCAGCAGTTACTTGCGGGGGGGCCAGACCCAGTACTTC
d_call: TRBD2
v_call: TRBV6-2/TRBV6-3
j_call: TRBJ2-5

cdr3_aa: CASSTSGRNTGELFF
cdr3_nt: TGCGCCAGCTCGACTAGCGGGAGGAACACCGGGGAGCTGTTTTTT
d_call: TRBD2
v_call: TRBV5-1
j_call: TRBJ2-2

cdr3_aa: CASSLDPPGLAGRTGELFF
cdr3_nt: TGTGCCAGCAGCTTAGACCCTCCGGGACTAGCGGGACGGACCGGGGAGCTGTTTTTT
d_call: TRBD2
v_call: TRBV7-3
j_call: TRBJ2-2

cdr3_aa: CASSPGWLSNQPQHF
cdr3_nt: TGTGCCAGCAGCCCCGGGTGGCTAAGCAATCAGCCCCAGCATTTT
d_call: .
v_call: TRBV9
j_call: TRBJ1-5

cdr3_aa: CASSQSGGDTQYF
cdr3_nt: TGTGCCAGCAGCCAATCCGGGGGTGATACGCAGTATTTT
d_call: .
v_call: TRBV14
j_call: TRBJ2-3

cdr3_aa: CASSPPFRGEQYF
cdr3_nt: TGTGCCAGCTCACCCCCGTTCAGGGGCGAGCAGTACTTC
d_call: .
v_call: TRBV18
j_call: TRBJ2-7

cdr3_aa: CASSKVNPGTIVCEQYF
cdr3_nt: TGTGCCAGCAGCAAAGTCAACCCCGGGACAATCGTGTGCGAGCAGTACTTC
d_call: .
v_call: TRBV21-1
j_call: TRBJ2-7

cdr3_aa: CASNLAGTGIMNTEAFF
cdr3_nt: TGTGCCAGTAACTTAGCTGGGACAGGGATCATGAACACTGAAGCTTTCTTT
d_call: TRBD1
v_call: TRBV19
j_call: TRBJ1-1

cdr3_aa: CAWSVLAGYQETQYF
cdr3_nt: TGTGCCTGGAGTGTGTTAGCGGGTTATCAAGAGACCCAGTACTTC
d_call: TRBD2
v_call: TRBV30
j_call: TRBJ2-5

cdr3_aa: CASRGTGNGYGYTF
cdr3_nt: TGTGCCAGTAGAGGGACAGGGAATGGCTATGGCTACACCTTC
d_call: TRBD1
v_call: TRBV2
j_call: TRBJ1-2

cdr3_aa: CASGPILAGGSYEQYF
cdr3_nt: TGTGCTAGTGGCCCAATCCTAGCGGGAGGTTCCTACGAGCAGTACTTC
d_call: TRBD2
v_call: TRBV12-5
j_call: TRBJ2-7

cdr3_aa: CASSLVENPSYEQYF
cdr3_nt: TGCGCCAGCAGCTTGGTAGAGAACCCCTCCTACGAGCAGTACTTC
d_call: .
v_call: TRBV5-1
j_call: TRBJ2-7